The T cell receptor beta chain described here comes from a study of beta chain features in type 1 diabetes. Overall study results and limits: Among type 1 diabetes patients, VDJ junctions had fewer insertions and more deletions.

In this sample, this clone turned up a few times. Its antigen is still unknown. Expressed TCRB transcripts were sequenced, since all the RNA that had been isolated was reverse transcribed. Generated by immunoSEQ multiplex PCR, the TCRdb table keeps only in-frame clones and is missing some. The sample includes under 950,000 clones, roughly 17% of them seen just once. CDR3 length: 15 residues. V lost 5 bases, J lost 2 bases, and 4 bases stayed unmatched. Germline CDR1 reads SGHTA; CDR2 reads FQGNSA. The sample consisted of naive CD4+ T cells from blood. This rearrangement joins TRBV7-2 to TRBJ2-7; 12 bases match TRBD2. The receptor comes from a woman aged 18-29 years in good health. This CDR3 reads CASSQGLAGTYEQYF. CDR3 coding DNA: TGTGCCAGCAGCCAAGGACTAGCGGGAACCTACGAGCAGTACTTC.